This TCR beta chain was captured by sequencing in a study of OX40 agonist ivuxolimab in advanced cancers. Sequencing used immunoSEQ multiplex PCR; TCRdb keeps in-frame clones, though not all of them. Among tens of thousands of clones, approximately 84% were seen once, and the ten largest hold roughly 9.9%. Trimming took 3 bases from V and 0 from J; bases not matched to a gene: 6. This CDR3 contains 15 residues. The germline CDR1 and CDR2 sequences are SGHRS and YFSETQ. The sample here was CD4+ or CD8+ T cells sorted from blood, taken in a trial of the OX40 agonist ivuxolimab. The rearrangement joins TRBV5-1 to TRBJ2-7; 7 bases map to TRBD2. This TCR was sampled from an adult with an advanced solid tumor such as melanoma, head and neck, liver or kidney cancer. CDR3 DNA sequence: TGCGCCAGCAGCTGGGGACTACCGAGCTCCTACGAGCAGTACTTC. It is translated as CASSWGLPSSYEQYF. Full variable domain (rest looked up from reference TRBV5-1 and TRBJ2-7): KAGVTQTPRYLIKTRGQQVTLSCSPISGHRSVSWYQQTPGQGLQFLFEYFSETQRNKGNFPGRFSGRQFSNSRSEMNVSTLELGDSALYLCASSWGLPSSYEQYFGPGTRLTVT.